The 3 T cell receptor beta chains listed next were all sequenced from one sample in a study of shared clonotypes between healthy human individuals. Selected positively for CCR7 and CD45RO-negative, naive CD8 cells excluded terminally differentiated effector memory CD45RA+ cells. The table came from immunoSEQ multiplex PCR; TCRdb's copy has only in-frame clones and leaves some out. This sample carries over 2,000,000 clones, 80% to 95% of them seen once, and the ten largest clones take under 2%. The sample taken for sequencing was naive CD8+ T cells from PBMCs. These receptors all come from a man younger than 35 in good health. Some clones in this sample may be carry-over from other donors' samples.

The rearrangement joins TRBV10-3 to TRBJ2-2; TRBD1 matches at 12 bases. Germline loops: CDR1 ENHRY, CDR2 SYGVKD. This CDR3 has 14 residues. After removal of 11 bases from V and 3 bases from J, the junction contained 4 bases not matched to a gene. The CDR3 nucleotides are TGTGCCTCGGGACAGGGGGCTGACACCGGGGAGCTGTTTTTT. Its protein is CASGQGADTGELFF.

On this clone itself: Other DNA sequences in the same sample also yield this CDR3. The chain couples TRBV4-3 to TRBJ2-1; 9 nucleotides match TRBD2. V lost 0 bases, J lost 2 bases, and 5 bases stayed unmatched. Germline CDR1 reads LGHNA; CDR2 reads YSLEER. The CDR3 has 17 residues. The CDR3 sequence: CASSQDRAGGPYNEQFF. CDR3 bases: TGCGCCAGCAGCCAAGATCGGGCGGGAGGGCCCTACAATGAGCAGTTCTTC.

V and J are TRBV19 and TRBJ2-1; TRBD2 aligns across 10 bases. J lost 7 bases, V lost 3 bases, and 9 bases had no gene match. Germline V gene sequence: CDR1 LNHDA, CDR2 SQIVND (reference sequence). The CDR3 has 16 amino acids. DNA of the CDR3: TGTGCCAGTAGTATGGGAGCGGGAGGGCCTGGGAATGAGCAGTTCTTC. Protein: CASSMGAGGPGNEQFF.